Following are 9 T cell receptor beta chains from one sample sequenced in a study of Ad26.COV2.S vaccination and SARS-CoV-2 variants. Treatment indicated: 15 to 20 received Ad26.COV2.S at low or high dose, single or two shots; about 5 received placebo; per-sample allocation not given. Sampling was done on day 63 after the first vaccine or placebo injection. Assay: immunoSEQ multiplex PCR; the TCRdb copy retains only in-frame clones and omits some. Altogether a few hundred thousand clones are present, approximately 87% being singletons, with the ten largest covering less than 4%. This sample comprised peripheral blood, obtained in a trial of Ad26.COV2.S vaccine versus placebo. The receptors originated from a person aged 18-60 years who received the Ad26.COV2.S COVID-19 vaccine or a placebo.

The chain joins TRBV2 to TRBJ1-4; the D gene is possibly TRBD1 (5 bases). Germline-derived CDR1 and CDR2 are SNHLY and FYNNEI. CDR3 size: 14 residues. CDR3 in DNA: TGTGGCACACGGAAGGGGACGGTCGGAGAAAAACTGTTTTTT. This sequence encodes CGTRKGTVGEKLFF.

V is TRBV4-2 and J is TRBJ1-6; the D gene is possibly TRBD1 (5 bases). The length of the CDR3 is 16 residues. Germline V lookup: CDR1 LGHNA, CDR2 YNFKEQ. Trimming took off 0 bases at V and 9 bases at J, with 15 bases between the two ends. The CDR3 is CASSQDLSGSGSPLHF. The CDR3 DNA reads as TGTGCCAGCAGCCAAGATCTCTCAGGGTCTGGTTCACCCCTCCACTTT.

The chain is built from TRBV7-8 and TRBJ2-6; D ambiguous. Germline lookup yields CDR1 SGHVS and CDR2 FQNEAQ. The ends were cut back, 1 base at V and 0 bases at J, with 16 bases in the middle. This CDR3 is built from 19 residues. The CDR3 nucleotides read TGTGCCAGCAGCTTAGGATCTCACACAACGAGCTCTGGGGCCAACGTCCTGACTTTC. Translated, it gives CASSLGSHTTSSGANVLTF.

This clone has only one observation. This chain connects TRBV12-3 or TRBV12-4 to TRBJ2-3, with D unclear. CDR3 length equals 13 residues. Deletions cut 5 bases from V and 2 bases from J, with 8 bases between. CDR3 sequence reads: CASSHRHTDTQYF. CDR3 in DNA: TGTGCCAGCAGTCATCGTCACACAGATACGCAGTATTTT.

The V call is TRBV4-3, the J call TRBJ2-1; 7 bases are a match to TRBD2. Germline CDR1 is LGHNA and CDR2 is YSLEER. V lost 3 bases, J lost 3 bases, and 11 bases stayed unmatched. There are 17 residues in the CDR3. CDR3 sequence: CASSQGIAGSGYNEQFF. In DNA, the CDR3 is TGCGCCAGCAGCCAGGGAATAGCGGGTTCCGGCTACAATGAGCAGTTCTTC.

This chain joins TRBV6-2 or TRBV6-3 and TRBJ2-6, with 10 bases fitting TRBD1. Germline lookup yields CDR1 MNHEY and CDR2 SVGEGT. Unmatched junction bases numbered 6, after V lost 4 bases and J lost 3 bases. CDR3 size: 17 residues. In nucleotides, the CDR3 is TGTGCCAGCAGTTTACGACAGGGGGCTGGTGGGGCCAACGTCCTGACTTTC. Its protein is CASSLRQGAGGANVLTF.

The V gene is TRBV19, the J gene TRBJ1-1, with 8 bases aligning to TRBD1. CDR1 is LNHDA and CDR2 is SQIVND in the germline V gene (reference sequence). The CDR3 runs 14 residues. J gave up 4 bases and V 3 bases, and 4 bases lay outside the gene matches. CDR3 residues: CASSMWQGATEAFF. For the CDR3, the DNA is TGTGCCAGTAGTATGTGGCAGGGGGCCACTGAAGCTTTCTTT.

In its sample, this clone was seen once. This CDR3 is also generated by other DNA sequences in the sample. V and J are TRBV20-1 and TRBJ2-3; D is uncertain. The CDR3 spans 10 residues. V lost 6 bases and J 4 bases, leaving 5 bases between the germline ends. CDR1 and CDR2 from the germline V gene are DFQATT and SNEGSKA (reference sequence). The CDR3 protein is CSARSDTQYF. CDR3 DNA sequence: TGCAGTGCCCGGTCAGATACGCAGTATTTT.

The chain recombines TRBV11-2 with TRBJ2-3, with 8 bases that match TRBD1. The V segment lost 5 bases and the J segment 0 bases; nucleotides outside the gene matches: 10. Germline loops: CDR1 SGHAT, CDR2 FQNNGV. CDR3 length: 17 residues. For the CDR3, the DNA is TGTGCCAGCAGCCAGCGCAGAGGACAGGGAAGCACAGATACGCAGTATTTT. Its translation is CASSQRRGQGSTDTQYF.